One and the same sample provided the 25 T cell receptor beta chains below, sequenced in a study of shared clonotypes between healthy human individuals. Assay: immunoSEQ multiplex PCR; the TCRdb copy retains only in-frame clones and omits some. The table has nearly 1 million clones, 70% to 85% seen once. The source material was memory CD4+ T cells sorted from blood. Noted subset: CD45RA-negative fraction. These receptors were obtained from a man between 18 and 29 years old in good health.

The V and J genes are TRBV7-9 and TRBJ1-5; D uncertain. This CDR3 contains 13 residues. Per the germline V gene, CDR1 is SEHNR and CDR2 is FQNEAQ (reference sequence). The V end was cut by 8 bases, the J end by 0 bases, with 8 bases between. Here the CDR3 DNA reads TGTGCCAGCTTCAGGCATAGCAATCAGCCCCAGCATTTT. It codes for CASFRHSNQPQHF.

This clone has more than one count but fewer than ten. The chain joins TRBV30 to TRBJ1-6, with 8 bases matching TRBD1. With V trimmed by 1 base and J by 5 bases, 7 bases remained unmatched. From germline, CDR1 is GTSNPN and CDR2 SVGIG (reference sequence). This CDR3 comprises 16 residues. CDR3 nucleotides: TGTGCCTGGAGTGGGGACAGGCCTACCCATAATTCACCCCTCCACTTT. This translates into CAWSGDRPTHNSPLHF. Combining the CDR3 with reference TRBV30 and TRBJ1-6 gives the whole variable domain SQTIHQWPATLVQPVGSPLSLECTVEGTSNPNLYWYRQAAGRGLQLLFYSVGIGQISSEVPQNLSASRPQDRQFILSSKKLLLSDSGFYLCAWSGDRPTHNSPLHFGNGTRLTVT.

This rearrangement joins TRBV28 to TRBJ2-1; no clear D. Germline lookup yields CDR1 MDHEN and CDR2 SYDVKM. V lost 3 bases, J lost 8 bases, and 11 bases lay in between. The CDR3 covers 13 residues. The CDR3 loop is CASSLAANYEQFF. CDR3 nucleotides: TGTGCCAGCAGTTTGGCAGCGAACTATGAGCAGTTCTTC.

This rearrangement joins TRBV2 to TRBJ2-5; tentative D call: TRBD2 (6 bases). The CDR3 is 15 amino acids. V lost 3 bases and J 1 base, leaving 12 bases between the germline ends. CDR1 is SNHLY, CDR2 FYNNEI, per germline. Here the CDR3 DNA reads TGTGCCAGCAGTGAGAGGAGGGTGCCCCAAGAGACCCAGTACTTC. Translated, it gives CASSERRVPQETQYF.

The rearrangement joins TRBV5-1 to TRBJ2-3; perhaps TRBD1 as D (6 bases). CDR1 and CDR2 (germline): SGHRS, YFSETQ. This CDR3 has 15 amino acids. V gave up 3 bases and J gave up 0 bases, with 11 bases separating them. DNA of the CDR3: TGCGCCAGCAGCTCGACAGGTCCTAGCACAGATACGCAGTATTTT. It is translated as CASSSTGPSTDTQYF.

The chain joins TRBV6-6 to TRBJ1-6; no clear D. The CDR3 has 13 residues. V was shortened by 3 bases and J by 6 bases, with 6 bases between the two germline ends. Germline-derived CDR1 and CDR2 are MNHNY and SVGAGI (reference sequence). The CDR3 DNA reads TGTGCCAGCAGTTATTTGGGTAATTCACCCCTCCACTTT. It codes for CASSYLGNSPLHF.

This clone was observed a few times. This rearrangement joins TRBV27 to TRBJ1-6; 7 bases match TRBD1. CDR3 length: 12 amino acids. V lost 6 bases and J lost 9; bases outside the gene matches: 2. Germline CDR1 MNHEY, CDR2 SMNVEV (reference sequence). In nucleotides, the CDR3 is TGTGCCAGCAGCACAGGGGCTTCACCCCTCCACTTT. As protein: CASSTGASPLHF.

About this clone itself: This same CDR3 is encoded by further DNA sequences in the sample. V gene TRBV7-9 combines with J gene TRBJ2-3; tentative D call: TRBD2 (5 bases). The V end lost 5 bases, the J end lost 3 bases, and 12 bases lay between the germline ends. Germline V gene lookup returns CDR1 SEHNR and CDR2 FQNEAQ (reference sequence). The CDR3 length is 14 residues. The CDR3 here is CASSLEGLTDTQYF. The CDR3 nucleotides read TGTGCCAGCAGCCTAGAGGGTTTAACAGATACGCAGTATTTT.

A remark on this clone: An end of the junction does not agree with germline; a read error may underlie this. The chain couples TRBV4-3 to TRBJ1-3, with D perhaps matching TRBD1 (6 bases). Germline CDR1 and CDR2: LGHNA and YSLEER. The CDR3 spans 15 residues. CDR3 nucleotides: TGCGCCAGCAGTCAAGAGGTACAGGGAGGAAACACCATATATTTT. Translation gives CASSQEVQGGNTIYF.

The genes are TRBV30 and TRBJ2-3, with 13 bases fitting TRBD2. Trimming cost V 5 bases and J 5 bases; bases outside gene matches: 10. The germline gives CDR1 GTSNPN, CDR2 SVGIG (reference sequence). CDR3 length: 16 amino acids. The CDR3 loop is CAWSGTSGEGLDTQYF. DNA for the CDR3: TGTGCCTGGTCCGGGACTAGCGGGGAGGGATTAGATACGCAGTATTTT. Based on the CDR3 plus reference TRBV30 and TRBJ2-3, the full variable domain is SQTIHQWPATLVQPVGSPLSLECTVEGTSNPNLYWYRQAAGRGLQLLFYSVGIGQISSEVPQNLSASRPQDRQFILSSKKLLLSDSGFYLCAWSGTSGEGLDTQYFGPGTRLTVL.

This chain links TRBV28 with TRBJ1-5, with D maybe TRBD1 (5 bases). V was cut by 3 bases and J by 3 bases, with 9 bases left in between. The length of the CDR3 is 14 residues. The germline V gene encodes CDR1 MDHEN and CDR2 SYDVKM. The CDR3 spells CASSLGPPNQPQHF. The CDR3, as DNA: TGTGCCAGCAGTTTGGGGCCCCCCAATCAGCCCCAGCATTTT.

The chain is built from TRBV27 and TRBJ2-5; 7 bases match TRBD2. CDR3 size: 12 residues. From germline, CDR1 is MNHEY and CDR2 SMNVEV (reference sequence). V gave up 6 bases and J gave up 10 bases; unmatched junction bases: 8. The CDR3 DNA is TGTGCCAGCAGGAGAGCCGGCGGGAGCCAGTACTTC. It codes for CASRRAGGSQYF.

The chain is built from TRBV4-1 and TRBJ2-7, with 7 bases matching TRBD2. Germline V gene lookup returns CDR1 MGHRA and CDR2 YSYEKL. The V segment lost 1 base and the J segment 1 base; nucleotides outside the gene matches: 7. The CDR3 covers 16 residues. The CDR3 DNA is TGCGCCAGCAGCCAAGGGGCCGGGACTACGTCCTACGAGCAGTACTTC. Protein product: CASSQGAGTTSYEQYF.

The genes are TRBV10-1 and TRBJ2-3; 11 bases align to TRBD2. The germline V gene has CDR1 WNHNN and CDR2 SYGVQD (reference sequence). The CDR3 contains 17 residues. J lost 1 base, V lost 0 bases, and 3 bases had no gene match. CDR3: CASSESPGLAGTDTQYF. CDR3 coding DNA: TGCGCCAGCAGTGAGTCCCCGGGACTAGCGGGCACAGATACGCAGTATTTT.

The gene calls are TRBV21-1 and TRBJ1-4. TRBV21-1 constitutes a pseudogene. This CDR3 spans 11 amino acids. The CDR3 sequence: CASSIDEKLFF. The CDR3, as DNA: TGTGCCAGCAGTATAGATGAAAAACTGTTTTTT.

The rearrangement uses TRBV21-1 and TRBJ2-3; the D call in the table, TRBD2, was not verified against the DNA. TRBV21-1 is a pseudogene locus. CDR3 length: 15 residues. As DNA, the CDR3 is TGTGCCAGCCAAGCGGGAGACCGTTACACAGATACGCAGTATTTT. Translating it yields CASQAGDRYTDTQYF.

To note about this clone: Within the sample, other DNA sequences also encode this same CDR3. The V and J genes are TRBV5-1 and TRBJ2-2; 9 nucleotides agree with TRBD1. CDR1 is SGHRS and CDR2 is YFSETQ in the germline V gene. The trim removed 4 bases at V and 0 bases at J, leaving 4 bases unmatched. CDR3 length: 16 residues. The CDR3 DNA reads as TGCGCCAGCAGCGGACGACAGGGGGCGAACACCGGGGAGCTGTTTTTT. Protein: CASSGRQGANTGELFF. Together with reference TRBV5-1 and TRBJ2-2, the CDR3 gives the full variable domain: KAGVTQTPRYLIKTRGQQVTLSCSPISGHRSVSWYQQTPGQGLQFLFEYFSETQRNKGNFPGRFSGRQFSNSRSEMNVSTLELGDSALYLCASSGRQGANTGELFFGEGSRLTVL.

This clone was counted ten times or more. The V call is TRBV19, the J call TRBJ1-5, with D hard to call. V lost 5 bases to trimming and J lost 2 bases, with 19 bases between them. CDR1 is LNHDA, CDR2 SQIVND, per germline (reference sequence). The length of the CDR3 is 17 residues. The CDR3 here is CASSSSPRERGNQPQHF. The DNA for the CDR3 is TGTGCCAGTAGTTCTTCCCCCCGGGAGCGTGGCAATCAGCCCCAGCATTTT.

CDR3 region: CARNSCPGTSGYNEQFF. CDR3 nucleotide sequence: TGTGCCAGAAACAGTTGTCCCGGGACTTCGGGGTACAATGAGCAGTTCTTC. V and J are TRBV5-3 and TRBJ2-1; D is perhaps TRBD2 (6 bases). TRBV5-3 is an open reading frame whose function is uncertain. CDR3 length: 17 amino acids. Trimming removed 6 bases from V and 4 bases from J, with 23 bases in between.

The chain carries TRBV15 and TRBJ1-1, with 10 bases lining up with TRBD1. Trimming at V came to 3 bases and at J to 0 bases, leaving 1 base not matched to a gene. CDR3 length: 15 amino acids. CDR1 is LNHNV and CDR2 is YYDKDF in the germline V gene (reference sequence). The CDR3 reads CATSRGQGMNTEAFF. CDR3 nucleotides: TGTGCCACCAGCAGGGGACAGGGGATGAACACTGAAGCTTTCTTT.

This chain joins TRBV6-1 and TRBJ1-3; D is unclear. The CDR3 extends over 16 amino acids. Trimming shortened V by 2 bases and J by 3 bases, and 14 bases separated the two germline ends. In germline, CDR1 is MNHNS, CDR2 SASEGT. CDR3 in amino acids: CASSESMDLYGNTIYF. The CDR3 nucleotides are TGTGCCAGCAGTGAATCAATGGATTTATATGGAAACACCATATATTTT.

The rearrangement uses TRBV6-5 and TRBJ1-2, with 7 bases lining up with TRBD1. Germline trimming cut 8 bases from V and 7 bases from J; bases unmatched to any gene: 10. The CDR3 sequence is 13 residues long. Germline CDR1 MNHEY, CDR2 SVGAGI. CDR3 amino acids: CASSPGQSRGYTF. The CDR3 DNA follows: TGTGCCAGCTCTCCGGGACAGTCGCGTGGCTACACCTTC.

The V and J genes are TRBV27 and TRBJ2-1; 7 bases agree with TRBD1. CDR3 length equals 16 residues. The ends lost 4 bases at V and 1 base at J; junction bases unmatched: 7. Germline CDR1 MNHEY, CDR2 SMNVEV (reference sequence). The CDR3 DNA is TGTGCCAGCAGTTCTACAGGGGTCCGGTCCTACAATGAGCAGTTCTTC. Its translation is CASSSTGVRSYNEQFF.

The chain links TRBV15 to TRBJ2-3, with TRBD2 identical over 7 bases. Germline assignment: CDR1 LNHNV and CDR2 YYDKDF (reference sequence). This CDR3 is 15 amino acids long. Trimming cost V 4 bases and J 9 bases; bases outside gene matches: 13. The CDR3 DNA reads TGTGCCACCAGCACTGGCGGACTAGAGCCATGGACGCAGTATTTT. This gives the protein CATSTGGLEPWTQYF.

The chain recombines TRBV2 with TRBJ1-2, with D possibly TRBD1 on 6 matching bases. CDR3 length equals 16 residues. Germline CDR1 is SNHLY and CDR2 is FYNNEI. Trimming shortened V by 7 bases and J by 5 bases, and 23 bases separated the two germline ends. In DNA form, the CDR3 reads TGTGCCAGCAAGCCCGGGACGGGAGGGGGTACATATGGCTACACCTTC. Protein sequence: CASKPGTGGGTYGYTF.